The TCR beta chain under discussion was sequenced for a study of cytotoxic CD8 clonotypes in ibrutinib-treated CLL. Study context: After median about 71 months, roughly 15 stayed in remission, about twelve progressed; responses about 25 partial, 2 complete. The sample average was 255,043 productive templates and tens of thousands of productive rearrangements.

Sequenced by immunoSEQ multiplex PCR; TCRdb stores in-frame clones only, minus some. This table holds about 63,000 clones, 57% found once. This clone was seen a handful of times. Trimming took off 0 bases at V and 5 bases at J, with 9 bases between the two ends. This CDR3 region has 14 residues. Germline CDR1 is SGDLS and CDR2 is YYNGEE. The sequence derives from a human donor with chronic lymphocytic leukemia. Sequences were derived from PBMCs, sampled after 12 months of ibrutinib treatment. The rearrangement uses TRBV9 and TRBJ2-1; D ambiguous. CDR3: CASSVVWQDNEQFF. The CDR3 DNA sequence: TGTGCCAGCAGCGTAGTGTGGCAGGACAATGAGCAGTTCTTC.